This TCR beta chain was profiled in a study of cytomegalovirus exposure and HLA in healthy donors. Study conclusions and caveats: With high specificity and sensitivity, the classifier reportedly diagnosed cytomegalovirus status.

Germline-derived CDR1 and CDR2 are MGHRA and YSYEKL. This CDR3 is 15 amino acids long. The V gene end was trimmed by 0 bases and the J gene end by 10 bases; junction bases not matched to a gene: 5. PCR primers comprised 60 Vbeta and 13 Jbeta primers. How the authors handled the data: Among the unique TCR beta chains that a later analysis counted, some 73 million in all, about 11 million were shared. Here immunoSEQ multiplex PCR was the method, and the copy in TCRdb shows in-frame clones only, minus some. V and J calls and clone size come straight from that table; D and trimming were deduced from the DNA. Here the sample spans 60,000 to 70,000 clones, about 80% being singletons. As to this clone: Its antigen remains unknown.

This cohort consisted of healthy bone marrow donors. Sequences were obtained from PBMCs. This receptor was identified in a man aged 60 to 69 in good health and CMV-seropositive. This rearrangement joins TRBV4-1 to TRBJ1-6; 8 bases agree with TRBD1. The CDR3 DNA sequence: TGCGCCAGCAGCCAAGATGGCAGGGGGCGGTCACCCCTCCACTTT. It is translated as CASSQDGRGRSPLHF.